The rows below give T cell receptor beta chains drawn from one sample of a study of T cell responses to AZD1222 COVID-19 vaccine. Clones were read by immunoSEQ multiplex PCR, and TCRdb kept only the in-frame ones, dropping some. The sample shows 45,000 or so clones, approximately 90% of them seen only once. The sample here was peripheral blood, taken 28 days after the second AZD1222 dose. The source is an adult who received the AZD1222 COVID-19 vaccine. The CDR3 runs from the conserved cysteine through the conserved F or W. D genes are given only for firm matches. Size tells how often a clone was seen (once, few, many) or the class of an expanded clone, and some rows leave it out.

clone_size,v_call,cdr3_length,d_call,j_call,cdr3_aa
NA,TRBV27,15,NA,TRBJ1-2,CASSPAGVLLYGYTF
NA,TRBV5-1,13,NA,TRBJ2-3,CASGGQITDTQYF
NA,TRBV2,13,NA,TRBJ2-1,CASSEGIYNEQFF
NA,TRBV5-1,14,TRBD1,TRBJ1-6,CASSLTGGSSPLHF
NA,TRBV2,13,NA,TRBJ2-1,CAHGQDHYNEQFF
NA,TRBV5-6,15,TRBD1,TRBJ1-5,CASSLGQGFNQPQHF
NA,TRBV30,14,NA,TRBJ2-7,CAWSRGGGFDEQYF
NA,TRBV10-2,16,TRBD1,TRBJ2-7,CASSPPRTGLSYEQYF
few,TRBV27,14,TRBD1,TRBJ1-6,CASSWDRVNSPLHF
NA,TRBV11-2,15,NA,TRBJ2-1,CASSLVWALSNEQFF
NA,TRBV3-1/TRBV3-2,16,TRBD2,TRBJ2-1,CASSPGLAVNYNEQFF
NA,TRBV5-1,14,TRBD1,TRBJ2-7,CASSSGQAAVEQYF
NA,TRBV4-3,12,NA,TRBJ2-1,CASSHANDEQFF
NA,TRBV6-5,14,TRBD1,TRBJ2-7,CASSYSGTGNEQYF